The entry that follows covers one T cell receptor beta chain sequence. Data came from immunoSEQ multiplex PCR; TCRdb stores just in-frame clones and leaves some out. The sample consists of tens of thousands of clones, approximately 90% of them appearing once. These data come from a study of T cell changes during pregnancy in multiple sclerosis. Trimming cost V 1 base and J 0 bases, with 9 bases left between them. In germline, CDR1 is SEHNR, CDR2 FQNEAQ (reference sequence). The CDR3 totals 15 residues. Sample: peripheral blood, taken before pregnancy. This chain connects TRBV7-9 to TRBJ1-1; no reliable D call. The receptor was derived from a female donor with multiple sclerosis, enrolled in a pregnancy study. The CDR3 nucleotides read TGTGCCAGCAGCTTAGATAGTCCCATGAACACTGAAGCTTTCTTT. This codes for CASSLDSPMNTEAFF.